A single sample gave rise to the 26 T cell receptor beta chains below, sequenced in a study of blood T cell repertoires in COVID-19. Sequencing was performed with immunoSEQ multiplex PCR; in TCRdb, only in-frame clones are kept and a portion is missing. Among 250,000 to 350,000 clones listed, less than 85% were seen once. The sequencing sample was made of peripheral blood. These receptor sequences come from a human donor with COVID-19, enrolled during active disease. The donor label of this sample is uncertain.

V is TRBV7-2 and J is TRBJ2-3; D possibly corresponds to TRBD2 (5 bases). The CDR3 has 13 amino acids. V dropped 1 base and J dropped 6 bases, with 8 bases sitting between them. Germline V gene data show CDR1 as SGHTA and CDR2 as FQGNSA. CDR3 in DNA: TGTGCCAGCAGCTTAGGGACTGGTGATACGCAGTATTTT. Amino acids: CASSLGTGDTQYF.

This rearrangement joins TRBV5-3 to TRBJ2-1; TRBD2 is a possible D gene (6 bases). TRBV5-3 is flagged as an ORF with uncertain function. The CDR3 length is 17 residues. Trimming removed 1 base at V and 4 bases at J, with 18 bases between. The CDR3, as DNA: TGTGCCAGAAGCTTGATAGTCGAGCGGGTATTTTACAATGAGCAGTTCTTC. Translation: CARSLIVERVFYNEQFF.

This clone has only a few counts. As DNA, the CDR3 is TGTGCCAGCAGCTTAGGTCATACAGGGGGCGGCTATGGCTACACCTTC. As protein: CASSLGHTGGGYGYTF. V usage is TRBV7-3 and J usage is TRBJ1-2; 9 bases align to TRBD1. Trimming took 2 bases from V and 4 from J; bases not matched to a gene: 8. The CDR3 sequence is 16 residues long. The V gene's germline CDR1 is SGHTA and CDR2 FQGTGA.

This chain links TRBV30 with TRBJ1-3, with D possibly TRBD1 on 6 matching bases. The CDR3 has 13 amino acids. The V gene lost 5 bases and the J gene lost 2 bases, with 10 bases spanning the gap. Per the germline V gene, CDR1 is GTSNPN and CDR2 is SVGIG (reference sequence). The CDR3 region has the DNA TGTGCCTGGCAGGGGAGGGCTGGAAACACCATATATTTT. Amino acids: CAWQGRAGNTIYF.

This clone was seen more than once but under ten times. The chain is built from TRBV6-5 and TRBJ2-1; possible D gene TRBD2, 6 bases. Germline CDR1 is MNHEY and CDR2 is SVGAGI. V was cut by 2 bases and J by 4 bases, with 6 bases left in between. The length of the CDR3 is 13 residues. The DNA for the CDR3 is TGTGCCAGCAGTTACGGGGGGTACAATGAGCAGTTCTTC. As protein: CASSYGGYNEQFF.

The chain uses TRBV5-8 and TRBJ1-2; 9 positions agree with TRBD1. V trimming: 1 base; J trimming: 4 bases; junction bases outside the gene matches: 8. The CDR3 extends over 16 amino acids. The germline V gene encodes CDR1 SGHTS and CDR2 YDEGEE. CDR3 amino acids: CASSLSTGGVGYGYTF. In DNA, the CDR3 is TGTGCCAGCAGCTTGAGTACAGGGGGCGTTGGCTATGGCTACACCTTC.

The V call is TRBV28, the J call TRBJ2-2, with 8 positions matching TRBD1. Germline lookup yields CDR1 MDHEN and CDR2 SYDVKM. This CDR3 has 14 amino acids. The J segment lost 5 bases and the V segment lost 4 bases, leaving 3 bases of the junction unmatched. The CDR3 loop reads CASSSGQVTGELFF. CDR3 coding DNA: TGTGCCAGCAGTTCGGGACAGGTGACCGGGGAGCTGTTTTTT.

The V call is TRBV9, the J call TRBJ2-2; maybe TRBD2 (5 bases). CDR1 and CDR2 (germline): SGDLS, YYNGEE. Trimming shortened V by 0 bases and J by 4 bases, and 13 bases separated the two germline ends. This CDR3 has 16 residues. The CDR3 is CASSVVGGAGTGELFF. CDR3 DNA: TGTGCCAGCAGCGTAGTAGGCGGTGCGGGCACCGGGGAGCTGTTTTTT.

As DNA, the CDR3 is TGTGCCAGCAGCTTAGTCAGACTAGCGGGAGGGCCCCCTCACGAGCAGTACTTC. Its protein product is CASSLVRLAGGPPHEQYF. This rearrangement joins TRBV7-3 to TRBJ2-7; TRBD2 matches at 14 bases. The CDR3 length is 18 residues. V was clipped by 2 bases and J by 5 bases; unmatched bases: 11. The V gene's germline CDR1 is SGHTA and CDR2 FQGTGA.

This sequence joins TRBV5-4 and TRBJ2-3; D is possibly TRBD2 (6 bases). Trimming cost V 4 bases and J 0 bases, with 15 bases left between them. This CDR3 spans 16 amino acids. Per germline, CDR1 SGHNT and CDR2 YYREEE (reference sequence). CDR3 in DNA: TGTGCCAGCAGCCGGGAACCGAGCGGGAGCACAGATACGCAGTATTTT. Its protein is CASSREPSGSTDTQYF. The full variable domain, its missing parts supplied by reference TRBV5-4 and TRBJ2-3, is ETGVTQSPTHLIKTRGQQVTLRCSSQSGHNTVSWYQQALGQGPQFIFQYYREEENGRGNFPPRFSGLQFPNYSSELNVNALELDDSALYLCASSREPSGSTDTQYFGPGTRLTVL.

The CDR3, as DNA: TGTGCCAGTAGTATAGATCGGGAGGGAATTCAGTACTTC. It is translated as CASSIDREGIQYF. V and J are TRBV19 and TRBJ2-4, with 8 bases identical to TRBD2. Germline assignment: CDR1 LNHDA and CDR2 SQIVND (reference sequence). The CDR3 has 13 amino acids. V lost 0 bases and J lost 10; bases outside the gene matches: 2.

This clone has a handful of counts. This chain joins TRBV3-1 (or the pseudogene TRBV3-2) and TRBJ1-1; D gene unclear. This CDR3 region has 15 residues. Germline loops: CDR1 LGHDT, CDR2 YNNKEL (reference sequence). Trimming left V 3 bases short and J 1 base short, with 12 bases between. The CDR3 DNA sequence: TGTGCCAGCAGCCACTGGCCTCGGGGGAACACTGAAGCTTTCTTT. Translated, it gives CASSHWPRGNTEAFF.

The genes are TRBV5-4 and TRBJ2-5; D is unclear. The ends were cut back, 1 base at V and 0 bases at J, with 4 bases in the middle. The CDR3 is 13 amino acids. Germline V CDR1 and CDR2: SGHNT, YYREEE (reference sequence). CDR3 bases: TGTGCCAGCAGCTTGACATACCAAGAGACCCAGTACTTC. Translation gives CASSLTYQETQYF.

The rearrangement links TRBV5-1 to TRBJ2-7; D gene ambiguous. The CDR3 runs 13 residues. CDR1 and CDR2 (germline): SGHRS, YFSETQ. Trimming stripped 1 base from V and 3 bases from J, with 8 bases between. CDR3 DNA sequence: TGCGCCAGCAGCTTGTTTCAAAACTACGAGCAGTACTTC. As protein: CASSLFQNYEQYF.

This clone was seen once. V usage is TRBV14 and J usage is TRBJ1-1; weak D call: TRBD1 (5 bases). Trimming left V 1 base short and J 1 base short, with 19 bases between. The CDR3 is 18 amino acids. Looked up from germline, CDR1 is SGHDN and CDR2 is FVKESK. DNA of the CDR3: TGTGCCAGCAGCCAAGCGGGGGGTGTTTCGAGATGGAACACTGAAGCTTTCTTT. This gives the protein CASSQAGGVSRWNTEAFF. The variable domain in full, with the rest retrieved from reference TRBV14 and TRBJ1-1, is EAGVTQFPSHSVIEKGQTVTLRCDPISGHDNLYWYRRVMGKEIKFLLHFVKESKQDESGMPNNRFLAERTGGTYSTLKVQPAELEDSGVYFCASSQAGGVSRWNTEAFFGQGTRLTVV.

The rearrangement uses TRBV2 and TRBJ2-3; 7 positions agree with TRBD2. Germline V CDR1 and CDR2: SNHLY, FYNNEI. V shed 0 bases, J shed 0 bases, and the junction held 18 bases outside the gene matches. The CDR3 is 21 amino acids. The CDR3 DNA follows: TGTGCCAGCAGTGAAGCGCTTATTGGGGGAGGGTACCCGGCTAGCACAGATACGCAGTATTTT. Translating it yields CASSEALIGGGYPASTDTQYF.

The CDR3 nucleotides read TGCGCCAGCAGCTCCCCTTCGGGGGGAAACTATGGCTACACCTTC. It translates to CASSSPSGGNYGYTF. This chain connects TRBV4-1 to TRBJ1-2, with D possibly matching TRBD1 (5 bases). The CDR3 is made up of 15 amino acids. The germline V and J ends were trimmed by 5 bases and 2 bases, with 15 bases remaining between them. Per the germline V gene, CDR1 is MGHRA and CDR2 is YSYEKL.

The chain joins TRBV7-8 to TRBJ2-7, with 14 bases matching TRBD2. Germline CDR1 SGHVS, CDR2 FQNEAQ. With 4 bases clipped from V and 4 bases from J, the junction kept 6 bases outside the gene matches. The CDR3 is 16 residues long. The chain's CDR3 is CASSSSGTSGRYEQYF. CDR3 nucleotide sequence: TGTGCCAGCAGCTCCTCCGGGACTAGCGGGAGATACGAGCAGTACTTC.

The chain combines TRBV28 with TRBJ1-3, with a weak D call TRBD1 (6 bases). V was shortened by 3 bases and J by 0 bases, with 12 bases between the two germline ends. The CDR3 contains 16 residues. The germline V gene has CDR1 MDHEN and CDR2 SYDVKM. CDR3 sequence reads: CASSLGGRISGNTIYF. As DNA, the CDR3 is TGTGCCAGCAGTTTGGGGGGGCGCATCTCTGGAAACACCATATATTTT.

The chain has TRBV10-3 and TRBJ2-5; 9 bases fit TRBD1. The J segment lost 5 bases and the V segment lost 6 bases, leaving 4 bases of the junction unmatched. Per the germline V gene, CDR1 is ENHRY and CDR2 is SYGVKD. The CDR3 runs 13 residues. This chain's CDR3 is CAISRDRDETQYF. Here the CDR3 DNA reads TGTGCCATCAGCCGGGACAGGGATGAGACCCAGTACTTC.

The chain carries TRBV5-6 and TRBJ1-4; maybe TRBD1 (6 bases). The length of the CDR3 is 14 residues. The V and J ends lost 2 bases and 7 bases respectively, with 12 bases between them. Germline V gene lookup returns CDR1 SGHDT and CDR2 YYEEEE. CDR3 amino acids: CASSFRGGFEKLFF. CDR3 sequence (DNA): TGTGCCAGCAGCTTCAGGGGTGGGTTTGAAAAACTGTTTTTT.

This rearrangement joins TRBV19 to TRBJ2-4; 7 bases line up with TRBD1. V lost 10 bases and J lost 6; bases outside the gene matches: 15. The CDR3 spans 15 residues. CDR1 and CDR2 from the germline V gene are LNHDA and SQIVND (reference sequence). CDR3 loop: CATTETGAGGNIQYF. DNA of the CDR3: TGTGCCACCACCGAAACCGGGGCAGGGGGAAACATTCAGTACTTC.

The V gene is TRBV30, the J gene TRBJ1-1; D is unclear. Trimming removed 0 bases from V and 1 base from J, with 6 bases in between. The CDR3 has 13 residues. Germline V gene data show CDR1 as GTSNPN and CDR2 as SVGIG (reference sequence). This CDR3 reads CAWSVERNTEAFF. The CDR3 bases are TGTGCCTGGAGTGTGGAGCGGAACACTGAAGCTTTCTTT.

The chain combines TRBV6-5 with TRBJ2-5; 9 bases align to TRBD2. J was trimmed by 9 bases and V by 7 bases; bases with no gene match: 9. Germline CDR1 is MNHEY and CDR2 is SVGAGI. The length of the CDR3 is 13 residues. CDR3 sequence (DNA): TGTGCCAGCACGAGGATTAGCGGGAGTTCCCAGTACTTC. This gives the protein CASTRISGSSQYF.

The chain employs TRBV7-3 and TRBJ2-2; 10 bases fit TRBD1. The CDR3 runs to 14 residues. Germline assignment: CDR1 SGHTA and CDR2 FQGTGA. V lost 4 bases, J lost 7 bases, and 3 bases stayed unmatched. The CDR3 is CASSWDRGIGELFF. The CDR3 DNA is TGTGCCAGCAGCTGGGACAGGGGCATCGGGGAGCTGTTTTTT.

The CDR3 DNA is TGTGCCAGCAGCTTGAGGACTAGCGGGGGCTCAGATACGCAGTATTTT. It specifies CASSLRTSGGSDTQYF. V usage is TRBV7-2 and J usage is TRBJ2-3; 13 bases align to TRBD2. V was clipped by 3 bases and J by 4 bases; unmatched bases: 4. The CDR3 is 16 amino acids. Germline-derived CDR1 and CDR2 are SGHTA and FQGNSA.